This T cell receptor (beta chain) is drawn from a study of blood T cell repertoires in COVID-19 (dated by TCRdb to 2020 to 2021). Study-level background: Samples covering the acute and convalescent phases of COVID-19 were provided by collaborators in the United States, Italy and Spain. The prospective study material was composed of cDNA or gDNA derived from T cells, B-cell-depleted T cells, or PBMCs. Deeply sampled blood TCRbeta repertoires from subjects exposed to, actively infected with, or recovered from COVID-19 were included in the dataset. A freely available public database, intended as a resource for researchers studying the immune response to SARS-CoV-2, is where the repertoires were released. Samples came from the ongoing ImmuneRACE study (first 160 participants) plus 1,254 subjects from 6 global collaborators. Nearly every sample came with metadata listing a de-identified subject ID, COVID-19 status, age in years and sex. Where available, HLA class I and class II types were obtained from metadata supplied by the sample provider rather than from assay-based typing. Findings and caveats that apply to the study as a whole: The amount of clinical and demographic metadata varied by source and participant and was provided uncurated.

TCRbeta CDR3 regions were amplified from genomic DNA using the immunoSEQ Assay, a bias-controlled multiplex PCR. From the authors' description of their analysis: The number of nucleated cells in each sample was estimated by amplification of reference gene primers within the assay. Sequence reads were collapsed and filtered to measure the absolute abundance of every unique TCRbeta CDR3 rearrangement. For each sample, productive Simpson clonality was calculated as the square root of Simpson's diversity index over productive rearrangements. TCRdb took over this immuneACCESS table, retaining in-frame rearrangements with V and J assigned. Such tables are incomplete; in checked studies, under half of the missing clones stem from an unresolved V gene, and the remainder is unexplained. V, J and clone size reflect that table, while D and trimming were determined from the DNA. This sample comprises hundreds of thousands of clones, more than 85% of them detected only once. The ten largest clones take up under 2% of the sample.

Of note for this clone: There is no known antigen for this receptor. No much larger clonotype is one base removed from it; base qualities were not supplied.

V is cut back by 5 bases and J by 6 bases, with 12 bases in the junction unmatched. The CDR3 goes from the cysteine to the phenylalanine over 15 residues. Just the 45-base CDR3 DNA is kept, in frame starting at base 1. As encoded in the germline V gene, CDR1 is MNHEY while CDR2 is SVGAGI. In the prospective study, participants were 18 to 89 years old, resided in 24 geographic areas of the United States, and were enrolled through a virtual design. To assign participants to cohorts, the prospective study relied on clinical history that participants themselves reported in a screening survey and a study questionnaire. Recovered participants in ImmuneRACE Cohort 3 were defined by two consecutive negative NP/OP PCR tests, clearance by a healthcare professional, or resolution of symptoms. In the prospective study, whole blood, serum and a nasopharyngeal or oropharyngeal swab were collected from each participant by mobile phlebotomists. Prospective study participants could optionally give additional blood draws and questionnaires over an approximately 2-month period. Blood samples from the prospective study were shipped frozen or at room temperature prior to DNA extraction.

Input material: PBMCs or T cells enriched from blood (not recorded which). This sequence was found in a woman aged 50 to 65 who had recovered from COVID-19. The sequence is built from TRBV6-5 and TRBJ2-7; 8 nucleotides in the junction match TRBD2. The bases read TGTGCCAGCAGTCGAGCACTAGCGGCGTCTAGCGAGCAGTACTTC. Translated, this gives CASSRALAASSEQYF.